This record looks at one TCR beta chain sequence and its context. The antigen it recognizes is unknown. Mismatch with germline at one junction end may stem from a read error. The record originates from a study of control samples from healthy donors and cancer patients (dated by TCRdb to 2018 to 2020). The method was the immunoSEQ multiplex PCR assay. The source is immuneACCESS, and TCRdb retained only in-frame sequences with V and J called. Part of the clones is not carried over; for the studies checked, unresolved V genes explain less than half of this, and the remainder is unexplained. This sample's records show under 200,000 clones. 2.2% of the sample lies in the top ten. CDR1 and CDR2 are read off the germline V gene as LGHNA and YNFKEQ. The CDR3, cysteine through phenylalanine, is 16 amino acids long. Of all the DNA, just the CDR3 is kept, 48 bases in frame from base 1.

The sequenced sample consisted of blood. The receptor comes from a woman under 40 in good health. The sequence joins TRBV4-2 to TRBJ1-1; tentative D gene TRBD1, with 5 bases matching. The DNA is as follows: TGTGCCAGCAGCCAAGATCCCGGGATTCAGGGCACTAGTATTATTTTT. This codes for CASSQDPGIQGTSIIF.